This T cell receptor (beta chain) was profiled in a study of stem cell transplantation in POMP-related autoinflammatory disease. Using immunoSEQ multiplex PCR, the repertoire was profiled, and TCRdb retains in-frame clones only, with some absent. The top ten clones hold over 0.65% of a sample with some 29,000 clones, about 91% of them seen once. The CDR3 length is 13 residues. Germline V gene data show CDR1 as MNHEY and CDR2 as SVGAGI. Trimming removed 4 bases at V and 5 bases at J, with 11 bases between. This sequence originates from a human donor with POMP-related autoinflammation and immune dysregulation (PRAID). This chain connects TRBV6-5 to TRBJ1-1, with no clear D. Here the sequenced sample was CD4+ T cells from PBMCs, taken before stem cell transplantation. This CDR3 is CASSWEGRTEAFF. As DNA, the CDR3 is TGTGCCAGCAGTTGGGAGGGCAGGACTGAAGCTTTCTTT.